The T cell receptor beta chain described here comes from a study of blood T cells in healthy people across ages. Sample-barcoded 5' priming and a J-beta primer mix drove a second PCR of about 6 to 11 cycles. TCRdb independently ran MiXCR on the 5' RACE reads; one entry per CDR3 protein. Here the sample spans a few hundred thousand distinct CDR3 sequences, around 27% being singletons. This clonotype was found a few times. With 2 bases clipped from V and 1 base from J, the junction kept 5 bases outside the gene matches. The CDR3 runs to 14 residues. The germline gives CDR1 DFQATT, CDR2 SNEGSKA (reference sequence).

This sequence was found in an older woman in good health. The material sequenced was blood. The rearrangement links TRBV20-1 to TRBJ2-7; 7 nucleotides agree with TRBD2. The CDR3 sequence is CSARLQAGSYEQYF. The CDR3 DNA is TGCAGTGCTAGACTACAAGCGGGGTCCTACGAGCAGTACTTC.